This T cell receptor (beta chain) came from a study of T cells in Graves' hyperthyroidism and ophthalmopathy. Among ophthalmopathy patients, the Clinical Activity Score reached at least 3, the NOSPECS grade reached at least 4, and duration remained under 3 months. The CDR3 sequence is 13 residues long. CDR1 and CDR2 (germline): MDHEN, SYDVKM. V trimming: 10 bases; J trimming: 7 bases; junction bases outside the gene matches: 9. This clonotype was picked up many times. Its target is not known. General study points: Researchers found most expanded thyroid clonotypes above 0.001 in blood as well. Progression to ophthalmopathy was predicted a median of 6.5 months early. A 13 V-J signature model discriminated ophthalmopathy versus stable hyperthyroidism.

Amplified TCR beta CDR3 regions came from RNA transcripts. Initially, a first-round RT-PCR of the TCR CDR3 employed the HTBI primer set. Using its own MiXCR run on the multiplex PCR reads, TCRdb lists one record per CDR3 protein. The table shows 350,000 to 450,000 distinct CDR3 sequences, with over 12% occurring only once. The sample consisted of blood. The V gene is TRBV28, the J gene TRBJ2-1; 8 bases agree with TRBD1. The TCR originated in a man aged 45-65 years with Graves' ophthalmopathy. The DNA of the CDR3 is TGTGCCAACACGGACAGGGCTGGGAATGAGCAGTTCTTC. Its protein is CANTDRAGNEQFF.